The 9 T cell receptor beta chains given below trace back to one sample, sequenced in a study of blood T cell repertoires in COVID-19. Generated by immunoSEQ multiplex PCR, the TCRdb table keeps only in-frame clones and is missing some. This table holds approximately 250,000 clones, 70% to 90% found once. Sequencing was performed on PBMCs or T cells enriched from blood (not recorded which). The receptors derive from a woman aged 50 to 65 with acute COVID-19.

V gene TRBV12-3 or TRBV12-4 combines with J gene TRBJ1-2; TRBD1 is a possible D gene (6 bases). Deletions cut 6 bases from V and 7 bases from J, with 12 bases between. This CDR3 has 12 residues. The CDR3 here is CASSLGGSGYTF. The DNA for the CDR3 is TGTGCCAGCAGCCTAGGGGGATCTGGCTACACCTTC.

The chain is built from TRBV6-2 or TRBV6-3 and TRBJ1-1, with D unresolved. Trimming shortened V by 0 bases and J by 10 bases, and 15 bases separated the two germline ends. This CDR3 contains 14 residues. Germline V gives CDR1 MNHEY, CDR2 SVGEGT. CDR3 sequence reads: CASSYSVGVAVAFF. The CDR3 DNA sequence: TGTGCCAGCAGTTACTCAGTCGGGGTGGCAGTAGCTTTCTTT.

This clone appeared once. This chain connects TRBV5-8 to TRBJ1-1; maybe TRBD1 (5 bases). The CDR3 spans 12 residues. Trimming took 0 bases from V and 10 from J, leaving 10 bases between them. From germline, CDR1 is SGHTS and CDR2 YDEGEE. DNA of the CDR3: TGTGCCAGCAGCTTGGGAGGAAGGGGAGCTTTCTTT. Protein: CASSLGGRGAFF.

The chain joins TRBV6-1 to TRBJ1-1, with a weak D call TRBD1 (5 bases). This CDR3 comprises 15 residues. Trimming stripped 3 bases from V and 4 bases from J, with 15 bases between. The germline V gene has CDR1 MNHNS and CDR2 SASEGT. As DNA, the CDR3 is TGTGCCAGCAGTGAGGGAATGACAGAGTCCACTGAAGCTTTCTTT. Residues: CASSEGMTESTEAFF.

The chain recombines TRBV7-6 with TRBJ1-1, with 8 bases matching TRBD1. J was trimmed by 5 bases and V by 2 bases; bases with no gene match: 7. The germline CDR1 and CDR2 sequences are SGHVS and FNYEAQ. CDR3 size: 15 residues. CDR3 nucleotides: TGTGCCAGCAGCTTACCGGGCAGGGGGCTGACTGAAGCTTTCTTT. It is translated as CASSLPGRGLTEAFF.

This chain links TRBV4-1 with TRBJ1-1, with D possibly matching TRBD1 (6 bases). Germline V gene data show CDR1 as MGHRA and CDR2 as YSYEKL. V was pared by 2 bases and J by 5 bases, with 18 bases between. The CDR3 consists of 16 residues. CDR3 sequence (DNA): TGCGCCAGCAGCCAACCTACGGGGAGGGGGGGAACTGAAGCTTTCTTT. Translated, it gives CASSQPTGRGGTEAFF.

V gene TRBV5-1 combines with J gene TRBJ1-4; 7 bases are a match to TRBD1. Germline lookup yields CDR1 SGHRS and CDR2 YFSETQ. The CDR3 covers 15 residues. The trim removed 0 bases at V and 8 bases at J, leaving 7 bases unmatched. CDR3 in DNA: TGCGCCAGCAGCTTGGCAGGACAGGAGGGGGAAAAACTGTTTTTT. Its translation: CASSLAGQEGEKLFF.

The J gene is TRBJ1-1, the V gene TRBV9; the D gene is possibly TRBD1 (5 bases). The germline V gene encodes CDR1 SGDLS and CDR2 YYNGEE. The CDR3 spans 17 residues. V was trimmed by 0 bases and J by 0 bases, leaving 15 bases between them. CDR3 DNA sequence: TGTGCCAGCAGCGTAGGTGCCAGGGTGACCATGAACACTGAAGCTTTCTTT. This sequence encodes CASSVGARVTMNTEAFF.

The CDR3 reads CAGDRYSNQPQHF. The CDR3 bases are TGTGCCGGAGACAGATATAGCAATCAGCCCCAGCATTTT. This sequence joins TRBV7-4 and TRBJ1-5, with D possibly being TRBD1 (5 bases). Trimming pared 11 bases from V and 0 bases from J, leaving 11 bases between. The CDR3 length is 13 residues. Germline values: CDR1 SGHVT, CDR2 SQSDAQ.